These T cell receptor beta chains were read from a single sample in a study of high-grade serous ovarian cancer treatment subgroups. Here immunoSEQ multiplex PCR was the method, and the copy in TCRdb shows in-frame clones only, minus some. The sample holds about 4,300 clones, roughly four fifths seen once. The sequenced material came from tumor tissue. The receptors come from a human donor with high-grade serous ovarian cancer. The CDR3 runs from the conserved cysteine through the conserved F or W.

TRBV4-1	TRBJ1-4	CASSQETPGAANEKLFF
TRBV27	TRBJ2-2	CASSPRTALTGELFF
TRBV15	TRBJ1-3	CATSLRDRAFSGNTIYF
TRBV5-8	TRBJ1-2	CASSLAPTGSNGYTF
TRBV2	TRBJ1-1	CASGDYEGSNTEAFF
TRBV4-2	TRBJ2-2	CASAGTSDTGELFF
TRBV5-1	TRBJ2-1	CASSLDQPERGQFF
TRBV7-3	TRBJ2-5	CASSLTPTGGVETQYF
TRBV6-1	TRBJ1-4	CASARTLGVAEKLFF
TRBV7-2	TRBJ2-4	CASSPPRGEDLNF
TRBV4-2	TRBJ2-7	CASSQERGQALSYEQYF
TRBV27	TRBJ1-5	CASSLLDRDGYQPQHF
TRBV9	TRBJ2-7	CASSVEGTSGSYEQYF
TRBV6-5	TRBJ2-5	CASNNRVLETQYF
TRBV13	TRBJ2-1	CASSAYRDVSYNEQFF
TRBV28	TRBJ2-3	CASSPPSGLTDTQYF
TRBV5-1	TRBJ2-5	CASTRDSTKETQYF
TRBV4-2	TRBJ1-4	CASSQDPRGQVGGRNEKLFF
TRBV29-1	TRBJ2-3	CSVDSTDTQYF
TRBV9	TRBJ1-3	CASSATGTGRNTIYF
TRBV5-6	TRBJ1-6	CASSLGPGQGSPLHF
TRBV13	TRBJ2-7	CASSFEGQDSYEQYF
TRBV10-1	TRBJ2-6	CASSTIRAQSRANVLTF
TRBV6-5	TRBJ1-1	CASSSQGLGDTEAFF
TRBV30	TRBJ2-5	CAWSVLWQQETQYF
TRBV10-1	TRBJ2-1	CASSESKAGPQFF
TRBV9	TRBJ2-5	CASSVGSGQYQETQYF
TRBV29-1	TRBJ2-6	CSVEDPGISGANVLTF
TRBV28	TRBJ1-1	CASSLLGAQYTEAFF
TRBV7-3	TRBJ2-5	CASSRIAGEETQYF
TRBV19	TRBJ1-3	CASEGMAGNTIYF
TRBV7-9	TRBJ2-7	CASSFLSSREPHF
TRBV9	TRBJ1-1	CASSVWGHRRNTEAFF
TRBV7-6	TRBJ1-4	CASSLARNEKLFF
TRBV27	TRBJ1-4	CASSPDRGNEKLFF
TRBV7-5	TRBJ2-2	CASSPPGYSTGELFF
TRBV5-1	TRBJ2-1	CASSTSGRSDEQFF
TRBV6-1	TRBJ1-4	CASSVAPRATNEKLFF
TRBV2	.	CASTLGTSSYEQYF
TRBV10-3	TRBJ2-5	CAISGGAQGKKTQYF
TRBV5-1	TRBJ2-7	CASSLDPGLPEQYF
TRBV25-1	TRBJ1-4	CASSWGAANEKLFF
TRBV5-8	TRBJ2-7	CASSSGGSSKDEQYF
TRBV5-6	TRBJ2-3	CASSLVGDTSSTDTQYF
TRBV27	TRBJ1-4	CASSLSRETGAREKLFF
TRBV7-6	TRBJ2-5	CASSETALLGQETQYF
TRBV5-4	TRBJ1-1	CASSQILGLKNTEAFF
TRBV27	TRBJ2-2	CASSLLADTGELFF
TRBV6-1	TRBJ1-2	CASREERTAPYDYTF
TRBV27	TRBJ2-3	CASSFWGGTQYF
TRBV7-2	TRBJ2-3	CASSRKVTVGLADTQYF
TRBV14	TRBJ2-5	CASSQSGQGRVTQYF
TRBV5-1	TRBJ2-3	CASSTLSGGETQYF